The clone carrying this T cell receptor beta chain was detected many times. Its antigen is not known. This sample stems from a study of T cells in Graves' hyperthyroidism and ophthalmopathy. Broader study findings: With a median lead of 6.5 months before onset, the model predicted ophthalmopathy. Peripheral blood also featured most of the thyroid clonotypes expanded above 0.001.

CDR3 size: 16 residues. Trimming removed 5 bases at V and 0 bases at J, with 14 bases between. Germline lookup yields CDR1 MNHEY and CDR2 SMNVEV (reference sequence). From RNA transcripts, TCR beta CDR3 regions were amplified. First-round RT-PCR with HTBI primers amplified the TCR CDR3 region. TCRdb fed the multiplex PCR reads into MiXCR, producing one record per CDR3 protein. The sample records some 550,000 distinct CDR3 sequences, roughly 16% being singletons. The sample consisted of blood. The chain carries TRBV27 and TRBJ1-5; D might be TRBD1 (5 bases). The receptor's source is a woman aged 40 to 49 with Graves' ophthalmopathy. CDR3 DNA: TGTGCCAGCAGTGCCGGGAGGGGCTATAGCAATCAGCCCCAGCATTTT. Translating it yields CASSAGRGYSNQPQHF.